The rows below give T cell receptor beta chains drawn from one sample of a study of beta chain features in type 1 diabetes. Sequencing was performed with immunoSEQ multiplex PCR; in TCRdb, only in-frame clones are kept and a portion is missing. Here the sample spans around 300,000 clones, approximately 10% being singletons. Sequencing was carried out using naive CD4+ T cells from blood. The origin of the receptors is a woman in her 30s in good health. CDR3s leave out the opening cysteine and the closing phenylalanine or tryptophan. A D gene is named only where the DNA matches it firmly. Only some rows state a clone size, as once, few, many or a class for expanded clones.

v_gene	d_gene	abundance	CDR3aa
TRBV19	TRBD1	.	ASSPSRGSTYEQY
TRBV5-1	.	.	ASSYILPDSNEQF
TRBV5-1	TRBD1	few	ASSLGQGEETQY
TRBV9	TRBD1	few	ASSAVSGGGYT
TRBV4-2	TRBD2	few	AGARTSGTTGELF
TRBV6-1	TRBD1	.	ASSVADRGYEQY
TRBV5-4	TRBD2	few	ASSREWGGSGSTDTQY
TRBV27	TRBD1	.	ASKPLGTGNEQY
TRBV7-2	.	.	ASSSLTGAYEQY
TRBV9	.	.	ASSAGLNEKLF
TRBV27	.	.	ASSGQGSGYT